This T cell receptor (beta chain) was sequenced for a study of cytomegalovirus exposure and HLA in healthy donors. V gave up 2 bases and J gave up 10 bases; unmatched junction bases: 10. The germline CDR1 and CDR2 sequences are MDHEN and SYDVKM. The CDR3 runs to 15 residues. Using immunoSEQ multiplex PCR, the repertoire was profiled, and TCRdb retains in-frame clones only, with some absent. The table includes approximately 160,000 clones, roughly 91% detected once. The TCR originated in a woman younger than 30 in good health and CMV-seropositive. The chain is built from TRBV28 and TRBJ2-4; 8 bases are shared with TRBD2. Source material: PBMCs. The CDR3 nucleotides read TGTGCCAGCAGTTTAAGTCAAGCGGGAGTGGGGATTCAGTACTTC. It codes for CASSLSQAGVGIQYF. Together with reference TRBV28 and TRBJ2-4, the CDR3 gives the full variable domain: DVKVTQSSRYLVKRTGEKVFLECVQDMDHENMFWYRQDPGLGLRLIYFSYDVKMKEKGDIPEGYSVSREKKERFSLILESASTNQTSMYLCASSLSQAGVGIQYFGAGTRLSVL.